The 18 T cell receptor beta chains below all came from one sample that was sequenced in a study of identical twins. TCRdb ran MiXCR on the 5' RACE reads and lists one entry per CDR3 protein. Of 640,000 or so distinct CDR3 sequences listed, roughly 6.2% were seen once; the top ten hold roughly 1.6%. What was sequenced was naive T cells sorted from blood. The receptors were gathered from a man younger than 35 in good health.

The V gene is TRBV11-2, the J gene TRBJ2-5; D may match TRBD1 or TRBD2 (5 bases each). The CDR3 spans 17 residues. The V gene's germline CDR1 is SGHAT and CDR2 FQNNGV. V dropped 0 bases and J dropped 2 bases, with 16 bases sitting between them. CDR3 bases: TGTGCCAGCAGCTTAGATTCTGGGGACCTGGGGCAAGAGACCCAGTACTTC. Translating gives CASSLDSGDLGQETQYF.

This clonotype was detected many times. CDR3 region: CAISEAEKETQYF. The CDR3 bases are TGTGCCATCAGTGAGGCGGAAAAAGAGACCCAGTACTTC. This chain links TRBV10-3 with TRBJ2-5; no reliable D call. Germline V CDR1 and CDR2: ENHRY, SYGVKD. CDR3 length: 13 amino acids. Trimming took off 2 bases at V and 3 bases at J, with 7 bases between the two ends.

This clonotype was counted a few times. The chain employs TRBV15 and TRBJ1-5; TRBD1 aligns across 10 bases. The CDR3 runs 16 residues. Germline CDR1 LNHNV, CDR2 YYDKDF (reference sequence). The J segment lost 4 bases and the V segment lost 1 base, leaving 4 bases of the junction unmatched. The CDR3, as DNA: TGTGCCACCAGCAGAGGACAGGGGGCGAGAAATCAGCCCCAGCATTTT. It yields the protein CATSRGQGARNQPQHF.

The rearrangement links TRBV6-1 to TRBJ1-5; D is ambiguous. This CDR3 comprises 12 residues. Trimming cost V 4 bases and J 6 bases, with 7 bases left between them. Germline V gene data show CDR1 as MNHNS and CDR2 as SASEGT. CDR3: CASSVVSQPQHF. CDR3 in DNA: TGTGCCAGCAGTGTGGTTAGTCAGCCCCAGCATTTT.

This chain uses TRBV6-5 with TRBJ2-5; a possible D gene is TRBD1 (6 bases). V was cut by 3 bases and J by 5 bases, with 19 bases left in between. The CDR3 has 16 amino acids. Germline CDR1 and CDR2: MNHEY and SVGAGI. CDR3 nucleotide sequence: TGTGCCAGCAGTTATTACAACAGGGATGTCTCGGAGACCCAGTACTTC. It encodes CASSYYNRDVSETQYF.

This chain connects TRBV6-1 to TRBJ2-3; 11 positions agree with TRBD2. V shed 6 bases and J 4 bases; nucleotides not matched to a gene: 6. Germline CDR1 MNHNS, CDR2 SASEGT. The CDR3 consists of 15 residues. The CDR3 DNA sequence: TGTGCCAGCAGCGCTCTAGCGGGAGGCCCAGATACGCAGTATTTT. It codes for CASSALAGGPDTQYF.

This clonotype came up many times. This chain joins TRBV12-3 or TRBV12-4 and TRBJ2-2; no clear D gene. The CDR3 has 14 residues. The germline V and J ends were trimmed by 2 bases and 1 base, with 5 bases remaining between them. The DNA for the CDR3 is TGTGCCAGCAGTTTAAATAGGAACACCGGGGAGCTGTTTTTT. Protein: CASSLNRNTGELFF.

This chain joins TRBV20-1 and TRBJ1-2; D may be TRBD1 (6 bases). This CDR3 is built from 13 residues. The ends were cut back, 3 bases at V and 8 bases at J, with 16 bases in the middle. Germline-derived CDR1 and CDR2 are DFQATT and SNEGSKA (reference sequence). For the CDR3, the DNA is TGCAGTGCTAGCGATGGGTTAGGGGGGGGCTACACCTTC. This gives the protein CSASDGLGGGYTF.

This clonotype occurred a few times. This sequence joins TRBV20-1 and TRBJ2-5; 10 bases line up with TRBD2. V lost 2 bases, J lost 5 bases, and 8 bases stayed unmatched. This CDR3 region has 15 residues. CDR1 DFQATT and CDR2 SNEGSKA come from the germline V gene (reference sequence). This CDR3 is CSARWASGSGETQYF. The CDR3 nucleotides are TGCAGTGCTAGATGGGCTAGCGGGAGCGGGGAGACCCAGTACTTC.

The CDR3 sequence: CAIGDGTARETQYF. CDR3 coding DNA: TGTGCCATCGGCGACGGGACGGCGCGGGAGACCCAGTACTTC. The chain recombines TRBV10-3 with TRBJ2-5, with D tentatively TRBD1 or TRBD2 (5 bases each). The ends were cut back, 8 bases at V and 5 bases at J, with 18 bases in the middle. The length of the CDR3 is 14 residues. Germline V CDR1 and CDR2: ENHRY, SYGVKD.

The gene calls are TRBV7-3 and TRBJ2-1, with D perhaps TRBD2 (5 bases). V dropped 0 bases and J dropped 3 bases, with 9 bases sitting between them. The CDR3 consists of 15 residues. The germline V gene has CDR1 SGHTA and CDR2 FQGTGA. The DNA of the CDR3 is TGTGCCAGCAGCTTAACTATGCGGGTCTACAATGAGCAGTTCTTC. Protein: CASSLTMRVYNEQFF.

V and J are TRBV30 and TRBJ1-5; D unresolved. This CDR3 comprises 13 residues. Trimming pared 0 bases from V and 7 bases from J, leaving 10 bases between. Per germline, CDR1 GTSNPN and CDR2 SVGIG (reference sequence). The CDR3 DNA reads TGTGCCTGGAGTGTACGGGGAGGACAGCCCCAGCATTTT. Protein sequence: CAWSVRGGQPQHF.

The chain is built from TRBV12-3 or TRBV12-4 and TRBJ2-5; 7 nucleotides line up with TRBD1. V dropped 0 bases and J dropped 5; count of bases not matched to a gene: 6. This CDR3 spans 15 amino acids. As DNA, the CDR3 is TGTGCCAGCAGTTTAGCGAGGGGGCCTCTGGAGACCCAGTACTTC. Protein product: CASSLARGPLETQYF.

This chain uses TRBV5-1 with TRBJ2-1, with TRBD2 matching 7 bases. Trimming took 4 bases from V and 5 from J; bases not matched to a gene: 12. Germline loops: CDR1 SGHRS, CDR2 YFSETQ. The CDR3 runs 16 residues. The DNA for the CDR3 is TGCGCCAGCAGCCCCCGTGTAGCGGGTGGGGACAATGAGCAGTTCTTC. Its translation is CASSPRVAGGDNEQFF.

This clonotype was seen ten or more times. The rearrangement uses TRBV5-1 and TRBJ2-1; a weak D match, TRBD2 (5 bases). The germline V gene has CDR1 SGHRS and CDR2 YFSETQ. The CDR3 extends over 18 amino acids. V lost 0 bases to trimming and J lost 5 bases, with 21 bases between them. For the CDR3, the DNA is TGCGCCAGCAGCTTGGCCCTGAGCCCAGAGGACTGGAACAATGAGCAGTTCTTC. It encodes CASSLALSPEDWNNEQFF.

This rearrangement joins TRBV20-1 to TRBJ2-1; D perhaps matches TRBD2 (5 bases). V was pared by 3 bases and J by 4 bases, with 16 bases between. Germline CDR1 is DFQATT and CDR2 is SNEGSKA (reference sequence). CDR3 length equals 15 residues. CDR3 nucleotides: TGCAGTGCTAGCTCCCCCAGCGGAATATACAATGAGCAGTTCTTC. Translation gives CSASSPSGIYNEQFF.

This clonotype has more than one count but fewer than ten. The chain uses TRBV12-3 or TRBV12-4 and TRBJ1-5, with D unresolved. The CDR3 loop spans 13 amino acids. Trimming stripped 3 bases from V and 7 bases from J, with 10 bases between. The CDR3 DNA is TGTGCCAGCAGTTTTGAGGGAGGCCAGCCCCAGCATTTT. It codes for CASSFEGGQPQHF.

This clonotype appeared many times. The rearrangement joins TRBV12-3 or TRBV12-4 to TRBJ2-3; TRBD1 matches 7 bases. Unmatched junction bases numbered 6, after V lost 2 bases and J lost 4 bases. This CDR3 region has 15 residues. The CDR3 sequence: CASSLRQGRSDTQYF. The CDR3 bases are TGTGCCAGCAGTTTACGACAGGGTCGGTCAGATACGCAGTATTTT.